The 14 T cell receptor beta chains presented below share a single source sample, sequenced in a study of blood T cell repertoires in COVID-19 (dated by TCRdb to 2020 to 2022). The library was obtained by the immunoSEQ multiplex PCR assay. TCRdb's version of the immuneACCESS table is confined to in-frame rearrangements and falls short of the full clone set. An unresolved V gene accounts for under half of the shortfall where checked; the remainder is of unknown origin. The sample table holds about 200,000 clones, of which about 80% were seen once. The ten largest clones take up more than 4.5% of the sample. The sample consisted of PBMCs or T cells enriched from blood (not recorded which). All receptors come from a woman in her sixties or seventies with acute COVID-19.

This rearrangement joins TRBV2 to TRBJ1-2, with 7 bases matching TRBD1. CDR3 length: 15 residues. Germline assignment: CDR1 SNHLY and CDR2 FYNNEI. Germline trimming cut 6 bases from V and 8 bases from J; bases unmatched to any gene: 15. Here the CDR3 DNA reads TGTGCCAGCAGACGGGACAGCCCAACACAACACGGCTACACCTTC. The encoded protein is CASRRDSPTQHGYTF. Supplemented by reference TRBV2 and TRBJ1-2, the full variable domain reads EPEVTQTPSHQVTQMGQEVILRCVPISNHLYFYWYRQILGQKVEFLVSFYNNEISEKSEIFDDQFSVERPDGSNFTLKIRSTKLEDSAMYFCASRRDSPTQHGYTFGSGTRLTVV.

This chain joins TRBV18 and TRBJ1-1; 7 bases fit TRBD1. The CDR3 covers 17 residues. Looked up from germline, CDR1 is KGHSH and CDR2 is LQKENI. The trim removed 0 bases at V and 1 base at J, leaving 8 bases unmatched. The CDR3 protein is CASSPPRQGEKNTEAFF. The CDR3 region has the DNA TGTGCCAGCTCACCACCGAGACAGGGAGAAAAGAACACTGAAGCTTTCTTT.

This sequence joins TRBV19 and TRBJ2-5; 11 bases are a match to TRBD2. Trimming cost V 5 bases and J 2 bases; bases outside gene matches: 10. The germline V gene encodes CDR1 LNHDA and CDR2 SQIVND (reference sequence). CDR3 size: 17 residues. The CDR3 sequence: CASSFGLAGLIQETQYF. The CDR3 DNA follows: TGTGCCAGTAGTTTCGGACTAGCGGGCCTCATTCAAGAGACCCAGTACTTC. The full variable domain, its missing parts supplied by reference TRBV19 and TRBJ2-5, is DGGITQSPKYLFRKEGQNVTLSCEQNLNHDAMYWYRQDPGQGLRLIYYSQIVNDFQKGDIAEGYSVSREKKESFPLTVTSAQKNPTAFYLCASSFGLAGLIQETQYFGPGTRLLVL.

The gene calls are TRBV12-3 or TRBV12-4 and TRBJ1-2; no reliable D call. Trimming took off 3 bases at V and 4 bases at J, with 9 bases between the two ends. This CDR3 spans 13 amino acids. CDR3 in amino acids: CASSLQNVYGYTF. The CDR3 DNA follows: TGTGCCAGCAGTTTGCAGAATGTCTATGGCTACACCTTC.

This chain uses TRBV18 with TRBJ1-3; perhaps TRBD1 as D (5 bases). The V and J ends lost 2 bases and 2 bases respectively, with 16 bases between them. The germline CDR1 and CDR2 sequences are KGHSH and LQKENI. The CDR3 consists of 17 residues. The CDR3 protein is CASSPSKVGAAGNTIYF. In DNA form, the CDR3 reads TGTGCCAGCTCACCAAGTAAAGTAGGGGCGGCTGGAAACACCATATATTTT.

CDR3 DNA: TGTGCCAGCAGCCAAGGGACAGGGGTTAATCAGCCCCAGCATTTT. It specifies CASSQGTGVNQPQHF. The V call is TRBV3-1 (or the pseudogene TRBV3-2), the J call TRBJ1-5, with TRBD1 matching over 9 bases. Germline values: CDR1 LGHDT, CDR2 YNNKEL (reference sequence). The CDR3 sequence is 15 residues long. V dropped 1 base and J dropped 4; count of bases not matched to a gene: 2.

This clone was recorded once. V gene TRBV4-3 combines with J gene TRBJ1-5; no clear D. V was cut by 0 bases and J by 4 bases, with 13 bases left in between. This CDR3 region has 16 residues. CDR1 LGHNA and CDR2 YSLEER come from the germline V gene. Here the CDR3 reads CASSQDPRTANQPQHF. Here the CDR3 DNA reads TGCGCCAGCAGCCAAGATCCACGGACTGCTAATCAGCCCCAGCATTTT.

This chain uses TRBV7-2 with TRBJ2-2; D possibly corresponds to TRBD2 (5 bases). V was cut by 1 base and J by 9 bases, with 9 bases left in between. Germline V CDR1 and CDR2: SGHTA, FQGNSA. The CDR3 covers 13 residues. The CDR3 sequence is CASSLDPGRELFF. In nucleotides, the CDR3 is TGTGCCAGCAGCTTAGACCCCGGGAGGGAGCTGTTTTTT.

This clone appeared once. The V call is TRBV18, the J call TRBJ2-1; TRBD2 aligns across 7 bases. Germline lookup yields CDR1 KGHSH and CDR2 LQKENI. The CDR3 consists of 16 residues. J gave up 8 bases and V 5 bases, and 15 bases lay outside the gene matches. The CDR3 DNA reads as TGTGCCAGCTCAAGAACAGCAGGACTAGACGTCCATGAGCAGTTCTTC. Translated: CASSRTAGLDVHEQFF.

The V and J genes are TRBV3-1 (or the pseudogene TRBV3-2) and TRBJ2-3; D is unclear. The CDR3 sequence is 14 residues long. The germline V gene encodes CDR1 LGHDT and CDR2 YNNKEL (reference sequence). Trimming stripped 4 bases from V and 1 base from J, with 9 bases between. CDR3: CASSRVLGTDTQYF. The CDR3 nucleotides read TGTGCCAGCAGCCGAGTCTTAGGCACAGATACGCAGTATTTT.

V usage is TRBV9 and J usage is TRBJ2-3; D is perhaps TRBD1 (6 bases). Germline V gene sequence: CDR1 SGDLS, CDR2 YYNGEE. The CDR3 length is 15 residues. The V gene lost 0 bases and the J gene lost 4 bases, with 12 bases spanning the gap. This chain's CDR3 is CASSVEASGADTQYF. The CDR3 DNA sequence: TGTGCCAGCAGCGTAGAGGCCTCAGGGGCAGATACGCAGTATTTT.

This chain uses TRBV6-5 with TRBJ1-1; tentatively, D is TRBD1 (5 bases). Germline V gives CDR1 MNHEY, CDR2 SVGAGI. Trimming removed 2 bases from V and 7 bases from J, with 14 bases in between. The CDR3 extends over 14 amino acids. The CDR3, as DNA: TGTGCCAGCAGTTACGGGGCCCTGAAGGGTGAAGCTTTCTTT. This translates into CASSYGALKGEAFF.

V gene TRBV29-1 combines with J gene TRBJ1-1; perhaps TRBD1 as D (6 bases). The germline V gene encodes CDR1 SQVTM and CDR2 ANQGSEA. This CDR3 has 11 residues. Trimming pared 8 bases from V and 3 bases from J, leaving 10 bases between. The CDR3 region has the DNA TGCAGCACGGACAGTTACACTGAAGCTTTCTTT. Its translation is CSTDSYTEAFF.

This chain connects TRBV2 to TRBJ1-2; 10 bases fit TRBD1. This CDR3 has 13 residues. Germline V gene lookup returns CDR1 SNHLY and CDR2 FYNNEI. V dropped 6 bases and J dropped 8; count of bases not matched to a gene: 6. CDR3 nucleotides: TGTGCCAGCAGACCGACAGGGGGCGGGGGCTACACCTTC. Amino acids: CASRPTGGGGYTF.